The following is a T cell receptor beta chain sequence with its context. The antigen remains undetermined. Clones were read by immunoSEQ multiplex PCR, and TCRdb kept only the in-frame ones, dropping some. Counted here are 5,000 to 7,500 clones, approximately 79% occurring once; the ten biggest clones make up about 5.8%. This specimen comes from a study of immune evolution from preneoplasia to lung adenocarcinoma. Broader study findings: Top clone share appeared to fall from AAH through AIS, MIA, adenocarcinoma. Later-stage lesions appeared to have more T cells, more diversity, less clonality.

Patient tissue came from resections in Japan or China, 2014–2017. Macro-dissection enriched premalignant or tumor cells before nucleic acid extraction. Germline CDR1 is SGHNT and CDR2 is YYREEE (reference sequence). Between the trimmed V and J ends, which lost 2 bases and 6 bases, there was a span of 12 bases. This CDR3 is built from 14 residues. The chain uses TRBV5-4 and TRBJ2-1, with D perhaps assigned TRBD1 or TRBD2 (5 bases each). The receptor's source is a person aged 45-69 years with lung adenocarcinoma. Material for sequencing was FFPE minimally invasive lung adenocarcinoma tissue. CDR3 in amino acids: CASSFPAGSNEQFF. CDR3 nucleotides: TGTGCCAGCAGCTTCCCGGCAGGGAGCAATGAGCAGTTCTTC.